The source of this TCR beta chain is a study of blood T cell repertoires in COVID-19. The length of the CDR3 is 15 residues. V was shortened by 2 bases and J by 4 bases, with 12 bases between the two germline ends. Germline assignment: CDR1 MDHEN and CDR2 SYDVKM. Only in-frame clones appear in the TCRdb table, and some are missing; sequencing was by immunoSEQ multiplex PCR. This table has about 83,000 clones, more than 60% appearing once. V and J are TRBV28 and TRBJ1-5, with unresolved D. The TCR sequence derives from a woman older than 75 with active or convalescent COVID-19. The source material was peripheral blood. CDR3 nucleotide sequence: TGTGCCAGCAGTTTAGGCCGGGAGCCAAATCAGCCCCAGCATTTT. The encoded protein is CASSLGREPNQPQHF.